This T cell receptor beta chain comes out of a study of PD-L1 blockade in urothelial cancer. Synthetic templates analogous to TCR were spiked into all PCRs individually. The data were produced by immunoSEQ multiplex PCR, yet TCRdb's version contains in-frame clones alone and is incomplete. This table holds 25,000 to 35,000 clones, 79% found once. Trimming cost V 6 bases and J 0 bases, with 12 bases left between them. In germline, CDR1 is LNHDA, CDR2 SQIVND (reference sequence). This CDR3 contains 15 residues. Time point specified: peripheral blood 6 weeks after treatment start. The receptor was isolated from a man between 65 and 85 years old with urothelial cancer. The input for sequencing was PBMCs, taken around atezolizumab (anti-PD-L1) treatment. The rearrangement joins TRBV19 to TRBJ1-3, with D unclear. Written as DNA, the CDR3 is TGTGCCAGTAGCGACGGGTTCCTCTCTGGAAACACCATATATTTT. It is translated as CASSDGFLSGNTIYF. Full variable domain (remainder filled in from reference TRBV19 and TRBJ1-3): DGGITQSPKYLFRKEGQNVTLSCEQNLNHDAMYWYRQDPGQGLRLIYYSQIVNDFQKGDIAEGYSVSREKKESFPLTVTSAQKNPTAFYLCASSDGFLSGNTIYFGEGSWLTVV.